This record concerns one T cell receptor beta chain sequence. Its cognate antigen is unknown. The source of the sample is a study of T cell responses to AZD1222 COVID-19 vaccine. The assay was immunoSEQ multiplex PCR, and TCRdb's table has in-frame clones only and misses some. Among fewer than 90,000 clones listed, around nine tenths were seen once. Study-level findings and limits: Unmutated regions of variants are reportedly targeted by nearly half of spike-specific TCRs. Elevations in Spike-specific TCR breadth and depth followed administration of two AZD1222 doses. Repertoires were sampled only after the peak T cell response.

The length of the CDR3 is 14 residues. The V end lost 2 bases, the J end lost 0 bases, and 5 bases lay between the germline ends. The V gene's germline CDR1 is SGHVS and CDR2 FNYEAQ. The sequenced sample was peripheral blood, obtained 28 days after the second AZD1222 dose. The chain joins TRBV7-6 to TRBJ1-5; D call uncertain. The receptor's source is an adult who received the AZD1222 COVID-19 vaccine. In DNA, the CDR3 is TGTGCCAGCAGCTTACAATATAGCAATCAGCCCCAGCATTTT. Translated: CASSLQYSNQPQHF.